Below are 30 T cell receptor beta chains sequenced from a single sample in a study of memory B cells and T cells in multiple sclerosis. After stimulus-free culture, autoproliferating CFSE-dim and non-proliferating CFSE-high T cells were sequenced separately. Replicate wells were pooled after around seven days of stimulus-free culture of under 5.5x10^7 CFSE-labeled PBMCs. These TCRs are of unknown antigen specificity. TCRdb keeps only in-frame clones here, not all; method: immunoSEQ multiplex PCR. The profile shows over 35,000 clones, over 75% of them singletons. The sequencing input was PBMCs from blood kept in culture. The receptors here all came from a human donor with multiple sclerosis.

The rearrangement uses TRBV10-3 and TRBJ2-3, with 10 bases lining up with TRBD2. The CDR3 loop spans 17 amino acids. Germline V gene lookup returns CDR1 ENHRY and CDR2 SYGVKD. Trimming cost V 2 bases and J 2 bases; bases outside gene matches: 7. The CDR3 nucleotides are TGTGCCATCAGTGAGGGCGGTCTAGCGGGGGCCACAGATACGCAGTATTTT. Encoded protein: CAISEGGLAGATDTQYF.

The chain combines TRBV5-4 with TRBJ1-2, with D hard to call. The CDR3 sequence is 13 residues long. V was cut by 4 bases and J by 3 bases, with 10 bases left in between. Germline V gene lookup returns CDR1 SGHNT and CDR2 YYREEE (reference sequence). The CDR3 sequence is CASSRPEDYGYTF. The CDR3 nucleotides are TGTGCCAGCAGCCGACCCGAAGACTATGGCTACACCTTC.

The rearrangement uses TRBV5-1 and TRBJ2-5; 10 bases are shared with TRBD1. The closer fit of TRBJ2-7 to the DNA end suggests the J call may be wrong. Per the germline V gene, CDR1 is SGHRS and CDR2 is YFSETQ. The CDR3 spans 16 residues. CDR3 in amino acids: CASSLRSGQGTYEQYF. DNA of the CDR3: TGCGCCAGCAGCTTGCGATCGGGACAGGGGACCTACGAGCAGTACTTC.

This clone appeared a single time. This sequence joins TRBV4-3 and TRBJ2-5, with unresolved D. V lost 0 bases to trimming and J lost 7 bases, with 15 bases between them. Germline assignment: CDR1 LGHNA and CDR2 YSLEER. CDR3 length equals 15 residues. The CDR3 nucleotides are TGCGCCAGCAGCCAAGAAATCCAGCTGAGTGGGACCCAGTACTTC. Translation: CASSQEIQLSGTQYF.

The genes are TRBV19 and TRBJ1-1; TRBD1 aligns across 7 bases. V was clipped by 5 bases and J by 4 bases; unmatched bases: 16. The CDR3 covers 17 residues. The germline V gene encodes CDR1 LNHDA and CDR2 SQIVND (reference sequence). The CDR3: CASSARDRTFSGTEAFF. For the CDR3, the DNA is TGTGCCAGTAGTGCCCGGGACAGAACGTTCTCGGGCACTGAAGCTTTCTTT. Full variable domain (remainder filled in from reference TRBV19 and TRBJ1-1): DGGITQSPKYLFRKEGQNVTLSCEQNLNHDAMYWYRQDPGQGLRLIYYSQIVNDFQKGDIAEGYSVSREKKESFPLTVTSAQKNPTAFYLCASSARDRTFSGTEAFFGQGTRLTVV.

There are a few counts of this clone. The chain has TRBV18 and TRBJ2-7; either TRBD1 or TRBD2 may fit D (5 bases each). Trimming cost V 6 bases and J 6 bases, with 21 bases left between them. The germline V gene has CDR1 KGHSH and CDR2 LQKENI. The length of the CDR3 is 15 residues. Here the CDR3 reads CASSTSTGTLSEQYF. The DNA of the CDR3 is TGTGCCAGCTCCACTTCGACCGGGACCCTCAGCGAGCAGTACTTC.

The chain is built from TRBV7-8 and TRBJ2-2, with TRBD2 as a possible D gene (5 bases). CDR1 SGHVS and CDR2 FQNEAQ come from the germline V gene. Trimming left V 1 base short and J 7 bases short, with 7 bases between. The CDR3 sequence is 13 residues long. CDR3 region: CASSLGGLGELFF. The CDR3 DNA reads as TGTGCCAGCAGCTTAGGAGGGCTCGGGGAGCTGTTTTTT.

The CDR3 loop is CASRAGITTNEKLFF. CDR3 in DNA: TGCGCCAGCAGGGCCGGGATAACAACTAATGAAAAACTGTTTTTT. The rearrangement joins TRBV5-1 to TRBJ1-4; D remains unclear. Trimming took 5 bases from V and 0 from J, leaving 11 bases between them. The CDR3 is 15 amino acids. Looked up from germline, CDR1 is SGHRS and CDR2 is YFSETQ.

The chain uses TRBV7-9 and TRBJ2-5; D remains ambiguous. The CDR3 has 18 residues. The germline CDR1 and CDR2 sequences are SEHNR and FQNEAQ (reference sequence). Between the trimmed V and J ends, which lost 3 bases and 2 bases, there was a span of 22 bases. The CDR3, as DNA: TGTGCCAGCAGCTTCGTTTTGAGACATCGAAGCCCTCAAGAGACCCAGTACTTC. This translates into CASSFVLRHRSPQETQYF.

The chain carries TRBV28 and TRBJ1-6; D uncertain. The CDR3 runs to 14 residues. Germline V gene lookup returns CDR1 MDHEN and CDR2 SYDVKM. Deletions cut 6 bases from V and 10 bases from J, with 16 bases between. This CDR3 is CASRHWEVNSPLHF. Here the CDR3 DNA reads TGTGCCAGCAGACACTGGGAGGTAAACTCACCCCTCCACTTT.

J is TRBJ2-1 and V is TRBV5-8; tentatively, D is TRBD1 or TRBD2 (5 bases each). CDR1 SGHTS and CDR2 YDEGEE come from the germline V gene. This CDR3 is 16 amino acids long. V was trimmed by 3 bases and J by 5 bases, leaving 18 bases between them. The CDR3 sequence: CASSYYYRDPHNEQFF. The CDR3 DNA reads as TGTGCCAGCAGCTATTATTACCGGGACCCTCACAATGAGCAGTTCTTC.

The rearrangement links TRBV28 to TRBJ1-2; possibly TRBD1 for D (6 bases). The germline CDR1 and CDR2 sequences are MDHEN and SYDVKM. This CDR3 contains 14 residues. With 1 base removed from V and 5 bases from J, the gap between germline ends came to 11 bases. In DNA form, the CDR3 reads TGTGCCAGCAGTTTATCAAACACAGGGTATGGCTACACCTTC. The encoded protein is CASSLSNTGYGYTF.

This clone was observed a few times. The chain carries TRBV2 and TRBJ1-2, with no clear D. Germline V gene data show CDR1 as SNHLY and CDR2 as FYNNEI. V shed 7 bases and J shed 3 bases, with 15 bases lying between them. The CDR3 spans 14 residues. The CDR3 sequence: CASNFGGRDYGYTF. The CDR3 DNA reads as TGTGCCAGCAACTTCGGAGGGCGGGACTATGGCTACACCTTC.

This clone was counted a single time. The chain uses TRBV29-1 and TRBJ2-2, with a weak D call TRBD2 (7 bases). This CDR3 is 14 amino acids long. The germline gives CDR1 SQVTM, CDR2 ANQGSEA. V was pared by 5 bases and J by 4 bases, with 14 bases between. The CDR3, as DNA: TGCAGCGTTTTCGGGGGGCAAGTCACCGGGGAGCTGTTTTTT. The encoded protein is CSVFGGQVTGELFF.

V and J are TRBV30 and TRBJ2-6; possibly TRBD1 or TRBD2 for D (5 bases each). This CDR3 contains 15 residues. V lost 2 bases, J lost 4 bases, and 12 bases lay in between. Germline V gene sequence: CDR1 GTSNPN, CDR2 SVGIG (reference sequence). The CDR3 bases are TGTGCCTGGAGTCCCTTGGGGGTAGGGGCCAACGTCCTGACTTTC. The encoded protein is CAWSPLGVGANVLTF.

The chain is built from TRBV11-2 and TRBJ2-7, with D possibly matching TRBD1 (5 bases). The CDR3 runs to 16 residues. Germline V CDR1 and CDR2: SGHAT, FQNNGV. V was trimmed by 4 bases and J by 4 bases, leaving 20 bases between them. The chain's CDR3 is CASSSSTWQGLYEQYF. The CDR3 region has the DNA TGTGCCAGCAGCTCGTCGACGTGGCAGGGTCTATACGAGCAGTACTTC.

The J gene is TRBJ1-1, the V gene TRBV11-2; D is perhaps TRBD1 (6 bases). The CDR3 runs 14 residues. V was pared by 3 bases and J by 10 bases, with 18 bases between. Germline V lookup: CDR1 SGHAT, CDR2 FQNNGV. The CDR3 loop is CASSFGGTTLGAFF. CDR3 coding DNA: TGTGCCAGCAGCTTCGGGGGGACAACATTAGGAGCTTTCTTT. Together with reference TRBV11-2 and TRBJ1-1, the CDR3 gives the full variable domain: EAGVAQSPRYKIIEKRQSVAFWCNPISGHATLYWYQQILGQGPKLLIQFQNNGVVDDSQLPKDRFSAERLKGVDSTLKIQPAKLEDSAVYLCASSFGGTTLGAFFGQGTRLTVV.

The chain has TRBV5-1 and TRBJ2-1; D is uncertain. With 2 bases removed from V and 2 bases from J, the gap between germline ends came to 14 bases. Germline-derived CDR1 and CDR2 are SGHRS and YFSETQ. The CDR3 length is 16 residues. The CDR3 loop reads CASSFLGGDTYNEQFF. CDR3 sequence (DNA): TGCGCCAGCAGCTTCCTTGGCGGAGACACCTACAATGAGCAGTTCTTC.

V and J are TRBV5-8 and TRBJ1-1; TRBD1 might be the D (5 bases). The germline V and J ends were trimmed by 4 bases and 5 bases, with 15 bases remaining between them. CDR3 length: 14 residues. Germline CDR1 reads SGHTS; CDR2 reads YDEGEE. CDR3 protein: CASSQILGVTEAFF. The CDR3 DNA reads TGTGCCAGCAGCCAGATACTGGGGGTTACTGAAGCTTTCTTT.

This clone has a handful of counts. The chain couples TRBV4-1 to TRBJ1-3, with no clear D. V lost 1 base, J lost 4 bases, and 8 bases lay in between. The CDR3 has 14 amino acids. Germline V CDR1 and CDR2: MGHRA, YSYEKL. CDR3 nucleotides: TGCGCCAGCAGCCAAGTTAGCAAAGGAAACACCATATATTTT. Translating it yields CASSQVSKGNTIYF.

This clone was counted a single time. The V call is TRBV7-6, the J call TRBJ1-1; D unclear. This CDR3 comprises 10 residues. V shed 5 bases and J shed 4 bases, with 2 bases lying between them. The germline gives CDR1 SGHVS, CDR2 FNYEAQ. The CDR3 protein is CASSGTEAFF. The CDR3 bases are TGTGCCAGCAGCGGCACTGAAGCTTTCTTT.

This clone was counted between two and nine times. The gene calls are TRBV29-1 and TRBJ1-4; perhaps TRBD1 as D (5 bases). V was clipped by 5 bases and J by 8 bases, with 12 bases between them. Germline CDR1 and CDR2: SQVTM and ANQGSEA. The CDR3 length is 12 residues. CDR3 coding DNA: TGCAGCGTTCAGGGCCTGGGGGAAAAACTGTTTTTT. Its translation is CSVQGLGEKLFF.

V gene TRBV9 combines with J gene TRBJ1-1, with a weak D call TRBD1 (5 bases). The germline V gene has CDR1 SGDLS and CDR2 YYNGEE. The CDR3 loop spans 15 amino acids. V lost 4 bases and J lost 2, with 15 bases in between. Here the CDR3 reads CASSTQWGVNTEAFF. In DNA, the CDR3 is TGTGCCAGCAGCACCCAATGGGGGGTTAACACTGAAGCTTTCTTT.

The chain carries TRBV4-1 and TRBJ2-7; D ambiguous. This CDR3 has 15 residues. The germline V gene has CDR1 MGHRA and CDR2 YSYEKL. The germline V and J ends were trimmed by 0 bases and 3 bases, with 12 bases remaining between them. CDR3 DNA: TGCGCCAGCAGCCAAGAATCGGGTCGTGGCTACGAGCAGTACTTC. Amino acid sequence: CASSQESGRGYEQYF.

The CDR3 loop is CASSDWTGPMNTEAFF. For the CDR3, the DNA is TGCGCCAGCAGTGACTGGACAGGACCGATGAACACTGAAGCTTTCTTT. The rearrangement links TRBV10-2 to TRBJ1-1; 7 bases line up with TRBD1. Germline CDR1 reads WSHSY; CDR2 reads SAAADI. The V gene end was trimmed by 3 bases and the J gene end by 0 bases; junction bases not matched to a gene: 7. This CDR3 spans 16 amino acids.

V is TRBV7-8 and J is TRBJ1-4, with 10 positions matching TRBD1. Trimming at V came to 0 bases and at J to 7 bases, leaving 17 bases not matched to a gene. CDR1 is SGHVS, CDR2 FQNEAQ, per germline. CDR3 size: 20 residues. CDR3 residues: CASSLAPVLLGRDRGEKLFF. CDR3 bases: TGTGCCAGCAGCTTAGCCCCCGTTTTGCTAGGTCGGGACAGGGGTGAAAAACTGTTTTTT.

CDR3 sequence (DNA): TGCGCCAGCAGAAGGATAGGGGTCTCAAGTACTGAAGCTTTCTTT. Amino acids: CASRRIGVSSTEAFF. The V and J genes are TRBV5-1 and TRBJ1-1, with D maybe TRBD1 (5 bases). The V gene's germline CDR1 is SGHRS and CDR2 YFSETQ. Trimming left V 5 bases short and J 5 bases short, with 19 bases between. This CDR3 contains 15 residues.

This rearrangement joins TRBV9 to TRBJ1-2; D not resolved. From germline, CDR1 is SGDLS and CDR2 YYNGEE. The V and J ends lost 3 bases and 9 bases respectively, with 15 bases between them. The CDR3 totals 13 residues. The CDR3 region is CASSALDLGSYTF. The CDR3 DNA sequence: TGTGCCAGCAGCGCCTTGGATCTGGGTAGCTACACCTTC.

The chain couples TRBV7-9 to TRBJ2-1; 10 bases fit TRBD2. The V gene end was trimmed by 3 bases and the J gene end by 4 bases; junction bases not matched to a gene: 3. The CDR3 totals 15 residues. The germline gives CDR1 SEHNR, CDR2 FQNEAQ (reference sequence). The CDR3 spells CASSFSGGQYNEQFF. The CDR3 DNA follows: TGTGCCAGCAGCTTTAGCGGGGGGCAATACAATGAGCAGTTCTTC.

This clone was seen more than once but under ten times. The rearrangement links TRBV6-5 to TRBJ2-5; D is unresolved. Trimming took off 6 bases at V and 2 bases at J, with 10 bases between the two ends. Germline CDR1 MNHEY, CDR2 SVGAGI. This CDR3 region has 13 residues. CDR3 region: CASSLVGQETQYF. The CDR3 DNA reads TGTGCCAGCAGCTTAGTGGGACAAGAGACCCAGTACTTC.